This TCR beta chain was found in a study of identical twins. Concerning this clonotype: Its specificity is unknown.

TCRdb fed the 5' RACE reads into MiXCR, producing one record per CDR3 protein. Of about 1.7 million distinct CDR3 sequences in the sample, around a third were seen once. The germline V gene encodes CDR1 SGDLS and CDR2 YYNGEE. V was cut by 3 bases and J by 4 bases, with 10 bases left in between. The length of the CDR3 is 13 residues. Points from the study as a whole: The authors drew conclusions from cross-sectional statistical analysis rather than following the same donors. Sequences that were out-of-frame, alpha and twin-shared displayed an excess of low generation probability. Abundant beta clonotypes from cord blood bore fewer insertions; memory repertoires lacked this pattern.

All donors were healthy, and all were Caucasian. Sequenced: cord blood. The source is a newborn girl in good health. The V and J genes are TRBV9 and TRBJ1-2; TRBD1 is a possible D gene (6 bases). The CDR3 sequence: CASSAGQLYGYTF. The CDR3 DNA sequence: TGTGCCAGCAGCGCCGGACAGCTCTATGGCTACACCTTC.